The next 6 T cell receptor beta chains were all read from a single sample in a study of blood T cell repertoires in COVID-19 (dated by TCRdb to 2020 to 2022). Preparation of the library involved the immunoSEQ multiplex PCR assay. TCRdb mirrors the immuneACCESS table, restricted to in-frame sequences. Some clones are absent from its copies; in checked studies, under half trace to an unresolved V gene, and the reason for the others is unknown. Recorded for this sample are just under 250,000 clones; approximately 90% of them occurred a single time. Clones ranked in the top ten supply around 4% of the sample. The sequenced material came from PBMCs or T cells enriched from blood (not recorded which). The receptors come from a woman in her twenties or thirties who had recovered from COVID-19.

This chain joins TRBV7-8 and TRBJ1-2, with D perhaps TRBD1 (6 bases). The germline V gene encodes CDR1 SGHVS and CDR2 FQNEAQ. V shed 5 bases and J shed 7 bases, with 23 bases lying between them. The length of the CDR3 is 16 residues. The CDR3 here is CASSPWEGQSTVGYTF. CDR3 bases: TGTGCCAGCAGCCCATGGGAAGGACAGTCCACTGTTGGCTACACCTTC.

The chain joins TRBV9 to TRBJ2-7; 15 nucleotides match TRBD2. The CDR3 is 14 amino acids. V shed 4 bases, J shed 6 bases, and the junction held 2 bases outside the gene matches. Germline V lookup: CDR1 SGDLS, CDR2 YYNGEE. CDR3 in DNA: TGTGCCAGCAGCAAGGGACTAGCGGGAGGCGAGCAGTACTTC. Encoded protein: CASSKGLAGGEQYF.

The rearrangement uses TRBV30 and TRBJ2-1; no definite D call. The germline V and J ends were trimmed by 0 bases and 9 bases, with 9 bases remaining between them. This CDR3 region has 12 residues. Germline CDR1 reads GTSNPN; CDR2 reads SVGIG (reference sequence). The CDR3 is CAWSVFGGEQFF. The CDR3 DNA sequence: TGTGCCTGGAGTGTTTTCGGCGGTGAGCAGTTCTTC.

The chain carries TRBV4-2 and TRBJ1-4, with 8 bases matching TRBD1. Unmatched junction bases numbered 5, after V lost 3 bases and J lost 2 bases. Per germline, CDR1 LGHNA and CDR2 YNFKEQ. This CDR3 has 16 amino acids. The CDR3 loop is CASSQAQGATNEKLFF. In DNA, the CDR3 is TGTGCCAGCAGCCAGGCCCAGGGGGCGACTAATGAAAAACTGTTTTTT.

The chain employs TRBV19 and TRBJ1-5, with D possibly matching TRBD1 (6 bases). Germline CDR1 reads LNHDA; CDR2 reads SQIVND (reference sequence). V was pared by 7 bases and J by 0 bases, with 7 bases between. CDR3 length equals 13 residues. The CDR3 DNA reads as TGTGCCAGTAAGGGGGTTAGCAATCAGCCCCAGCATTTT. This encodes CASKGVSNQPQHF.

V and J are TRBV28 and TRBJ2-3, with 14 nucleotides matching TRBD2. Trimming removed 5 bases from V and 8 bases from J; junction bases left unmatched: 18. This CDR3 comprises 19 residues. The germline V gene encodes CDR1 MDHEN and CDR2 SYDVKM. The CDR3 loop is CASSVGGGLAGVGLGTQYF. Written as DNA, the CDR3 is TGTGCCAGCAGTGTTGGAGGGGGACTAGCGGGAGTAGGTTTGGGTACGCAGTATTTT.